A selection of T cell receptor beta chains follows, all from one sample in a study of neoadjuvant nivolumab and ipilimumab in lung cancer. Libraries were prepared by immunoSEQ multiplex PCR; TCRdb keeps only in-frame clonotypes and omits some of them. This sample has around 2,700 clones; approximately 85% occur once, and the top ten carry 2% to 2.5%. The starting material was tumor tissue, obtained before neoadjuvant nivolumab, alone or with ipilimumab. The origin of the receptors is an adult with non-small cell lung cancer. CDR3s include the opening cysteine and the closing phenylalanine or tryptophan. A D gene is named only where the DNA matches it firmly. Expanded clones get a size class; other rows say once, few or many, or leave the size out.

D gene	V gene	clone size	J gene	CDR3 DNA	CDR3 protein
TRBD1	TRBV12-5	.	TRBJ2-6	TGTGCTAGTGGTGCGGGACAGGGCCCTGGGGCCAACGTCCTTACTTTC	CASGAGQGPGANVLTF
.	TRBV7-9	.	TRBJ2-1	TGTGCCAGCAGCTTAGGGGGACACCAGGGCAATGAGCAGTTCTTC	CASSLGGHQGNEQFF
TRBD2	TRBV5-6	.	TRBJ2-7	TGTGCCAGCAGCCCCGGACTAGCGGGACAAGAGCAGTACTTC	CASSPGLAGQEQYF
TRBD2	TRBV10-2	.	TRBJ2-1	TGCGCCAGCTTGACTAGCGGGCAGAATGAGCAGTTCTTC	CASLTSGQNEQFF
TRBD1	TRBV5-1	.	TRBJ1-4	TGCGCCAGCAGCTTAACAGGGGAGGGGGAAAAACTGTTTTTT	CASSLTGEGEKLFF
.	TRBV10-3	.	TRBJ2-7	TGTGCCAGCAAGACGGCAACCTACGAGCAGTACTTC	CASKTATYEQYF
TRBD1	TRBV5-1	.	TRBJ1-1	TGCGCCAGCAGCTTGGACCAGGGGGCGAGAACTTTCTTT	CASSLDQGARTFF
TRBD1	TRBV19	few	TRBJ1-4	TGTGCCAGTAGGCCTCGGACAGGGGTAAACGAAAAACTGTTTTTT	CASRPRTGVNEKLFF
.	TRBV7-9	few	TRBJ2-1	TGTGCCAGCAGCTTAACAGGCAAGAGCTCCTACAATGAGCAGTTCTTC	CASSLTGKSSYNEQFF
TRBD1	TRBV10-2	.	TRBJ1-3	TGCGCCAGCAGCGGACAGGGGAACACCATATATTTT	CASSGQGNTIYF
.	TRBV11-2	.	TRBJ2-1	TGTGCCTCCCAGGAAGGGGGGACCAATGAGCAGTTCTTC	CASQEGGTNEQFF
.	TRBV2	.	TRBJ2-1	TGTGCCAGCACACTGTTCATCTACAATGAGCAGTTCTTC	CASTLFIYNEQFF
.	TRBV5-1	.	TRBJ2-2	TGCGCCAGCAGCTTGGGGATCGGGGAGCTGTTTTTT	CASSLGIGELFF
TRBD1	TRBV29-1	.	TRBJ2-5	TGCAGCGTGGACAGGGAAGAGACCCAGTACTTC	CSVDREETQYF
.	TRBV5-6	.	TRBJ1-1	TGTGCCAGCAGCTTGTTATGGTGGGGCCGGGAGGTGACTGAAGCTTTCTTT	CASSLLWWGREVTEAFF
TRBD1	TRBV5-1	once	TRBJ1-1	TGCGCCAGCAGCTTAAGGTCAGGGGGTCTTGGGGACACTGAAGCTTTCTTT	CASSLRSGGLGDTEAFF
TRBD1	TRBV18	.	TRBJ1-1	TGTGCCAGCTCACTTGGAGTAGGGACAGGCACTGAAGCTTTCTTT	CASSLGVGTGTEAFF
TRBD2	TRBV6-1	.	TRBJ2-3	TGTGCCAGCAGTGTGGGACTAGCGGGAGGAACAGATACGCAGTATTTT	CASSVGLAGGTDTQYF
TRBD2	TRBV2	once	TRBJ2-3	TGTGCCAGCAGTGGGACTAGCGGAGCCTACACAGATACGCAGTATTTT	CASSGTSGAYTDTQYF
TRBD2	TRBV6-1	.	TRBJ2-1	TGTGCCAGCACTAGCGGGAGTACAAGGAATGAGCAGTTCTTC	CASTSGSTRNEQFF
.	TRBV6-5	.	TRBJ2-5	TGTGCCAGCAGTTACTCGATGGCGGGTGGGGAGACCCAGTACTTC	CASSYSMAGGETQYF
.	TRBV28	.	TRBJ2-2	TGTGCCAGCAGTTTTTCCCTCGGGGAGCTGTTTTTT	CASSFSLGELFF
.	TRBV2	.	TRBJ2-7	TGTGCCAGCAGTGAAGAAAGGGGTAGCTTCGGCTACGAGCAGTACTTC	CASSEERGSFGYEQYF
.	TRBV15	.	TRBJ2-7	TGTGCCACCAGCAGAGACTCCGGGCCCATAGCTTACGAGCAGTACTTC	CATSRDSGPIAYEQYF
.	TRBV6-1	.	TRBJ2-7	TGTGCCAGCAGCTTCACGTGGGGCGAGCAGTACTTC	CASSFTWGEQYF
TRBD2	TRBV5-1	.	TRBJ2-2	TGCGCCAGCAGCCTAGCCGGCGGCGGGAGAGGCATCGCCGGGGAGCTGTTTTTT	CASSLAGGGRGIAGELFF
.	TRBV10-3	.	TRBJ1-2	TGTGCCATTCTCAGCGTCGGCCCCTATGGCTACACCTTC	CAILSVGPYGYTF
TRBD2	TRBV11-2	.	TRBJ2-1	TGTGCCAGCAGCCGCGAGGGGACTACGCAGTTCTTC	CASSREGTTQFF
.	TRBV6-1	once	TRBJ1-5	TGTGCCAGCAGGGACAGATACAATCAGCCCCAGCATTTT	CASRDRYNQPQHF
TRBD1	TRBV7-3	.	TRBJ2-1	TGTGCCAGCAGCGACCGACAGGGAAACAATGAGCAGTTCTTC	CASSDRQGNNEQFF
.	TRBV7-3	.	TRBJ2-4	TGTGCCAGCAGCTTAACCCCCTTCGACCAAGACATTCAGTACTTC	CASSLTPFDQDIQYF
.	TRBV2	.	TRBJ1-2	TGTGCCAGCAGTGCCCGGGGCGGCTATGGCTACACCTTC	CASSARGGYGYTF
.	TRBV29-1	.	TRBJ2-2	TGCAGCGTAGATACAGGGAACACCGGGGAGCTGTTTTTT	CSVDTGNTGELFF
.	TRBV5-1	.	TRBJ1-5	TGCGCCAGCAGCTTGGATAGCAATCAGCCCCAGCATTTT	CASSLDSNQPQHF
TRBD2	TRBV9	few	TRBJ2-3	TGTGCCAGCAGCGTACGTAGCGGGAGAGGCACAGATACGCAGTATTTT	CASSVRSGRGTDTQYF
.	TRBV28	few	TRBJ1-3	TGTGCCACCTTTAGGGAACACTCTGGAAACACCATATATTTT	CATFREHSGNTIYF
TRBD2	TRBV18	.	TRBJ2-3	TGTGCCAGCTCCGAAGGACTAGCGGGGGCACACACAGATACGCAGTATTTT	CASSEGLAGAHTDTQYF
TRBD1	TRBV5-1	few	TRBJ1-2	TGCGCCAGCAGCTTGCAGGACAGGGGGCTAGGTGGCTACACCTTC	CASSLQDRGLGGYTF
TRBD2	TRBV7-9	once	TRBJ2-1	TGTGCCAGCAGCTTATCAAGGACTAGCGGGAGCACTGAGCAGTTCTTC	CASSLSRTSGSTEQFF
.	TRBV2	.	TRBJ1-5	TGTGCCAGCAGTGAAGGGGGCAATCAGCCCCAGCATTTT	CASSEGGNQPQHF
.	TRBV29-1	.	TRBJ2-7	TGCAGCGTTGTAGATTACTACGAGCAGTACTTC	CSVVDYYEQYF
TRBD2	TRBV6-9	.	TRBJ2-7	TGTGCCAGCACTGCGCATAGCGGGAATGACGAGCAGTACTTC	CASTAHSGNDEQYF